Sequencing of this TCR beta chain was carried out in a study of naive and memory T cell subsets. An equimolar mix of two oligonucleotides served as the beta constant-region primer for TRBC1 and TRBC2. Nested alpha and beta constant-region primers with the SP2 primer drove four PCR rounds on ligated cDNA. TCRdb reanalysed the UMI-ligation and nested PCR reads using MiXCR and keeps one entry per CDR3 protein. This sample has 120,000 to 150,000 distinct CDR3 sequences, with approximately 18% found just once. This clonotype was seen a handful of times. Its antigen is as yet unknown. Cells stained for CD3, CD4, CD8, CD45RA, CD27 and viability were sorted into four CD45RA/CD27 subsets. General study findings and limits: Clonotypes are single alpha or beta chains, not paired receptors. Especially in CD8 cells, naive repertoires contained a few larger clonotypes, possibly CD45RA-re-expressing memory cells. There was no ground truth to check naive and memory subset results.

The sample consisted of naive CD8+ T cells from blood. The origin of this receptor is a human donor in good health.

CDR3 bases: TGCAGTGCTGCCCGTGGGATTTGGAATGAGCAGTTCTTC. It translates to CSAARGIWNEQFF. The gene calls are TRBV20-1 and TRBJ2-1; D is unresolved. Germline CDR1 DFQATT, CDR2 SNEGSKA (reference sequence). With 5 bases removed from V and 7 bases from J, the gap between germline ends came to 15 bases. The CDR3 is made up of 13 amino acids.